The 25 T cell receptor beta chains below were found in one sample sequenced in a study of blood T cell repertoires in COVID-19. Libraries were prepared by immunoSEQ multiplex PCR; TCRdb keeps only in-frame clonotypes and omits some of them. This table has 250,000 to 300,000 clones, around 89% appearing once. Sequencing was done on a sample of PBMCs or T cells enriched from blood (not recorded which). These receptors were collected from a woman in her sixties or seventies in a cohort exposed to, infected with or recovered from COVID-19 (not recorded which).

The chain has TRBV19 and TRBJ1-5; TRBD1 aligns across 7 bases. Per the germline V gene, CDR1 is LNHDA and CDR2 is SQIVND (reference sequence). This CDR3 is built from 17 residues. Trimming removed 1 base from V and 2 bases from J; junction bases left unmatched: 8. CDR3 amino acids: CASSIVKTGLGNQPQHF. The CDR3 DNA reads as TGTGCCAGTAGTATAGTGAAGACAGGGTTAGGCAATCAGCCCCAGCATTTT.

The V and J genes are TRBV27 and TRBJ1-2, with 12 bases that match TRBD1. Germline lookup yields CDR1 MNHEY and CDR2 SMNVEV (reference sequence). The CDR3 sequence is 18 residues long. The ends lost 5 bases at V and 4 bases at J; junction bases unmatched: 14. CDR3 loop: CASSLTYRDRGLSYGYTF. The CDR3 DNA reads TGTGCCAGCAGTCTCACCTACCGGGACAGGGGGCTGAGCTATGGCTACACCTTC.

The CDR3 region is CATSAGGNYGYTF. CDR3 nucleotides: TGTGCCACCAGTGCCGGCGGTAACTATGGCTACACCTTC. This rearrangement joins TRBV24-1 to TRBJ1-2; D not certain. The CDR3 has 13 residues. The V end lost 5 bases, the J end lost 1 base, and 7 bases lay between the germline ends. Germline loops: CDR1 KGHDR, CDR2 SFDVKD.

This clone was recorded once. The V gene is TRBV6-2 or TRBV6-3, the J gene TRBJ2-5, with D maybe TRBD1 (6 bases). Trimming took 5 bases from V and 4 from J, leaving 17 bases between them. CDR3 size: 15 residues. The germline V gene encodes CDR1 MNHEY and CDR2 SVGEGT. CDR3 sequence (DNA): TGTGCCAGCAGTACCCTACAGGGAACGCGAGAGACCCAGTACTTC. Amino acids: CASSTLQGTRETQYF.

J is TRBJ2-7 and V is TRBV5-1, with D possibly matching TRBD2 (6 bases). The CDR3 has 14 residues. The V gene's germline CDR1 is SGHRS and CDR2 YFSETQ. The germline V and J ends were trimmed by 5 bases and 5 bases, with 17 bases remaining between them. The CDR3 reads CASSTLEGSNEQYF. CDR3 DNA: TGCGCCAGCAGTACCCTGGAGGGTTCAAACGAGCAGTACTTC.

The chain links TRBV3-1 (or the pseudogene TRBV3-2) to TRBJ2-5; 11 bases fit TRBD1. Germline V CDR1 and CDR2: LGHDT, YNNKEL (reference sequence). The CDR3 is 16 amino acids. With V trimmed by 7 bases and J by 1 base, 8 bases remained unmatched. The CDR3 loop is CASTRTGGMSQETQYF. CDR3 coding DNA: TGTGCCAGCACCAGGACAGGGGGCATGTCCCAAGAGACCCAGTACTTC.

The chain employs TRBV15 and TRBJ1-1; D uncertain. The CDR3 has 15 amino acids. Trimming took off 0 bases at V and 4 bases at J, with 12 bases between the two ends. Germline CDR1 is LNHNV and CDR2 is YYDKDF (reference sequence). The CDR3 sequence: CATSRDRSGSTEAFF. CDR3 nucleotides: TGTGCCACCAGCAGAGATCGGTCTGGGAGCACTGAAGCTTTCTTT. Combining the CDR3 with reference TRBV15 and TRBJ1-1 gives the whole variable domain DAMVIQNPRYQVTQFGKPVTLSCSQTLNHNVMYWYQQKSSQAPKLLFHYYDKDFNNEADTPDNFQSRRPNTSFCFLDIRSPGLGDTAMYLCATSRDRSGSTEAFFGQGTRLTVV.

In this sample, this clone turned up a few times. V is TRBV19 and J is TRBJ2-1; D is possibly TRBD2 (6 bases). Germline loops: CDR1 LNHDA, CDR2 SQIVND (reference sequence). The V and J ends lost 6 bases and 5 bases respectively, with 20 bases between them. The CDR3 covers 16 residues. The CDR3 spells CASSTPGLAQNNEQFF. The CDR3 DNA is TGTGCCAGTAGCACTCCGGGGCTAGCGCAAAACAATGAGCAGTTCTTC.

V is TRBV6-2 or TRBV6-3 and J is TRBJ2-1, with TRBD2 identical over 9 bases. Germline CDR1 MNHEY, CDR2 SVGEGT. The CDR3 is 19 residues long. V was pared by 0 bases and J by 0 bases, with 9 bases of the junction left unmatched. Here the CDR3 DNA reads TGTGCCAGCAGTTACTCCTCTGCGGGAGGGGGCCTCTCCTACAATGAGCAGTTCTTC. This gives the protein CASSYSSAGGGLSYNEQFF.

This clone came up many times. The J gene is TRBJ2-3, the V gene TRBV9, with D possibly being TRBD2 (6 bases). Trimming removed 4 bases from V and 0 bases from J, with 15 bases in between. Germline V gene lookup returns CDR1 SGDLS and CDR2 YYNGEE. The CDR3 extends over 16 amino acids. The CDR3 nucleotides read TGTGCCAGCAGCCCCATGGGGGGAAGGAGCACAGATACGCAGTATTTT. It encodes CASSPMGGRSTDTQYF.

The rearrangement joins TRBV28 to TRBJ2-2; D unclear. The CDR3 is made up of 11 amino acids. Germline V gene sequence: CDR1 MDHEN, CDR2 SYDVKM. V lost 3 bases and J lost 8, with 4 bases in between. CDR3 in amino acids: CASSFLGELFF. The CDR3 DNA follows: TGTGCCAGCAGTTTTCTAGGGGAGCTGTTTTTT.

This chain connects TRBV6-4 to TRBJ2-2, with D hard to call. The CDR3 extends over 16 amino acids. Germline loops: CDR1 MRHNA, CDR2 SNTAGT. Trimming shortened V by 0 bases and J by 7 bases, and 15 bases separated the two germline ends. Here the CDR3 reads CASSDSNFRRCGELFF. CDR3 sequence (DNA): TGTGCCAGCAGTGACTCGAATTTCAGGCGTTGCGGGGAGCTGTTTTTT.

Only one count was recorded for this clone. This sequence joins TRBV5-1 and TRBJ1-4; TRBD1 aligns across 10 bases. CDR1 is SGHRS, CDR2 YFSETQ, per germline. The CDR3 is made up of 15 amino acids. V shed 5 bases and J 6 bases; nucleotides not matched to a gene: 7. This chain's CDR3 is CASRRTGTGDEKLFF. CDR3 in DNA: TGCGCCAGCAGACGAACCGGGACAGGGGATGAAAAACTGTTTTTT. Drawing the rest from reference TRBV5-1 and TRBJ1-4, the complete variable domain is KAGVTQTPRYLIKTRGQQVTLSCSPISGHRSVSWYQQTPGQGLQFLFEYFSETQRNKGNFPGRFSGRQFSNSRSEMNVSTLELGDSALYLCASRRTGTGDEKLFFGSGTQLSVL.

The chain employs TRBV15 and TRBJ2-1; D remains unclear. The germline V gene encodes CDR1 LNHNV and CDR2 YYDKDF (reference sequence). This CDR3 has 12 residues. The V gene lost 5 bases and the J gene lost 5 bases, with 7 bases spanning the gap. CDR3 DNA: TGTGCCACCAGCTATGCGGACAATGAGCAGTTCTTC. This gives the protein CATSYADNEQFF.

The chain uses TRBV6-6 and TRBJ2-1; 10 bases match TRBD2. V gave up 5 bases and J gave up 10 bases; unmatched junction bases: 8. Per the germline V gene, CDR1 is MNHNY and CDR2 is SVGAGI (reference sequence). The CDR3 runs to 14 residues. The CDR3 is CASSKASGSREQFF. The CDR3 coding sequence is TGTGCCAGCAGTAAGGCTAGCGGGAGTCGCGAGCAGTTCTTC.

This chain uses TRBV5-4 with TRBJ1-1; possibly TRBD1 for D (5 bases). V dropped 6 bases and J dropped 2 bases, with 11 bases sitting between them. This CDR3 has 13 amino acids. Germline lookup yields CDR1 SGHNT and CDR2 YYREEE (reference sequence). The CDR3 DNA sequence: TGTGCCAGCACCATGGACATTAACACTGAAGCTTTCTTT. Its protein product is CASTMDINTEAFF.

The CDR3 here is CASSQVGSGMYQETQYF. Written as DNA, the CDR3 is TGTGCCAGCAGCCAAGTTGGTAGCGGGATGTACCAAGAGACCCAGTACTTC. V and J are TRBV4-2 and TRBJ2-5; 8 nucleotides align to TRBD2. CDR1 LGHNA and CDR2 YNFKEQ come from the germline V gene. This CDR3 spans 17 amino acids. V was clipped by 1 base and J by 0 bases; unmatched bases: 7.

The chain couples TRBV6-5 to TRBJ1-1; D unresolved. This CDR3 has 13 amino acids. Trimming removed 4 bases from V and 3 bases from J, with 9 bases in between. Germline CDR1 MNHEY, CDR2 SVGAGI. The CDR3 DNA is TGTGCCAGCAGTTTAGGGAGGTACACTGAAGCTTTCTTT. Translated: CASSLGRYTEAFF.

This chain joins TRBV13 and TRBJ2-1, with D perhaps matching TRBD2 (5 bases). The CDR3 covers 15 residues. V dropped 1 base and J dropped 1 base, with 8 bases sitting between them. The germline gives CDR1 PRHDT, CDR2 FYEKMQ (reference sequence). Here the CDR3 reads CASSLASRSYNEQFF. The CDR3 nucleotides are TGTGCCAGCAGCTTAGCTAGCCGATCCTACAATGAGCAGTTCTTC.

As DNA, the CDR3 is TGTGCCAGCAGCCCAGGGGCCTCCTACGAGCAGTACTTC. This encodes CASSPGASYEQYF. The chain uses TRBV13 and TRBJ2-7; perhaps TRBD1 as D (6 bases). The CDR3 has 13 residues. The germline V and J ends were trimmed by 5 bases and 0 bases, with 8 bases remaining between them. Germline V CDR1 and CDR2: PRHDT, FYEKMQ (reference sequence).

The rearrangement joins TRBV28 to TRBJ2-1, with TRBD1 as a possible D gene (5 bases). The ends were cut back, 5 bases at V and 3 bases at J, with 11 bases in the middle. Germline-derived CDR1 and CDR2 are MDHEN and SYDVKM. This CDR3 spans 14 amino acids. CDR3 sequence: CASSGPGIYNEQFF. CDR3 nucleotide sequence: TGTGCCAGCAGTGGGCCAGGGATCTACAATGAGCAGTTCTTC.

This chain links TRBV30 with TRBJ1-2, with 7 positions matching TRBD1. CDR1 is GTSNPN and CDR2 is SVGIG in the germline V gene (reference sequence). CDR3 length: 13 amino acids. V lost 0 bases, J lost 4 bases, and 2 bases stayed unmatched. The CDR3 nucleotides are TGTGCCTGGAGTGTAGGGACAGTCTATGGCTACACCTTC. Its protein product is CAWSVGTVYGYTF.

This clone was recorded only once. The rearrangement joins TRBV11-2 to TRBJ2-1; TRBD2 matches 8 bases. The CDR3 totals 14 residues. Germline V gene lookup returns CDR1 SGHAT and CDR2 FQNNGV. The trim removed 8 bases at V and 5 bases at J, leaving 8 bases unmatched. The CDR3 DNA is TGTGCCAGCCAAATCGGACTAGCCAACAATGAGCAGTTCTTC. Translation gives CASQIGLANNEQFF.

CDR3 DNA sequence: TGTGCCAGCAGTGGTGGACGGGAGCGCCTGCAGTTCTTC. This encodes CASSGGRERLQFF. V gene TRBV28 combines with J gene TRBJ2-1, with D possibly being TRBD2 (6 bases). Trimming took off 5 bases at V and 12 bases at J, with 17 bases between the two ends. Germline V CDR1 and CDR2: MDHEN, SYDVKM. The CDR3 runs to 13 residues.

The chain is built from TRBV7-9 and TRBJ2-1; 8 bases fit TRBD2. This CDR3 region has 18 residues. Germline trimming cut 2 bases from V and 4 bases from J; bases unmatched to any gene: 13. Germline loops: CDR1 SEHNR, CDR2 FQNEAQ (reference sequence). The CDR3 sequence is CASSLKAGVGTAYNEQFF. The CDR3 DNA sequence: TGTGCCAGCAGCTTAAAAGCGGGAGTAGGTACCGCTTACAATGAGCAGTTCTTC.